This T cell receptor (beta chain) is from a study of cytomegalovirus exposure and HLA in healthy donors. Study-wide results and caveats: Compared with the roughly 730-donor mean, an Asian-associated ancestry cluster reportedly had fewer N-insertions, according to a later analysis.

Comment on this clone: The antigen is undetermined.

Researchers ran the PCR with 60 Vbeta and 13 Jbeta primers. Profiled with immunoSEQ multiplex PCR; TCRdb holds only in-frame clones, not every one. The sample lists approximately 31,000 clones; around nine tenths were seen once. Germline-derived CDR1 and CDR2 are MDHEN and SYDVKM. Deletions cut 3 bases from V and 1 base from J, with 10 bases between. The CDR3 consists of 14 residues. Sequencing was done on a sample of PBMCs. The clonotype was recovered from a boy aged 10-17 years in good health and CMV-seronegative. This chain links TRBV28 with TRBJ2-7, with D hard to call. CDR3 nucleotides: TGTGCCAGCAGTTTCGTTCCAGATTCCTACGAGCAGTACTTC. Translated, it gives CASSFVPDSYEQYF. The entire variable domain, with the rest obtained from reference TRBV28 and TRBJ2-7, is as follows: DVKVTQSSRYLVKRTGEKVFLECVQDMDHENMFWYRQDPGLGLRLIYFSYDVKMKEKGDIPEGYSVSREKKERFSLILESASTNQTSMYLCASSFVPDSYEQYFGPGTRLTVT.